Included here is one T cell receptor (beta chain) sequence, with context. What it binds is unknown. This sample was included in a study of shared clonotypes between healthy human individuals. Whole-study findings and limits: Generally, naive subsets (rather than memory subsets) showed larger estimated richness. Sequencing depth was a factor that was expected to affect clonotype sharing among donors.

An assay was performed, and its level was deep. Original data processing: Junction-only sequences without quality scores came from ImmunoSEQ, so filtering differed. The repertoire was sequenced with immunoSEQ multiplex PCR; TCRdb's copy has only in-frame clones and lacks some. V, J and clone size are those of that table, while D and trimming were read from the DNA. The repertoire includes more than 2 million clones, 90% to 96% of them detected once, and roughly 0.13% sits in the top ten. The V and J ends lost 3 bases and 3 bases respectively, with 7 bases between them. Germline V CDR1 and CDR2: GTSNPN, SVGIG (reference sequence). This CDR3 comprises 12 residues.

The material sequenced was naive CD4+ T cells sorted from blood. Documented subset: CD45RA+ positively selected. This TCR came from a man between 18 and 35 years old in good health. This sequence joins TRBV30 and TRBJ2-3, with D unclear. Here the CDR3 DNA reads TGTGCCTGGAGAGGCTGGACAGATACGCAGTATTTT. This sequence encodes CAWRGWTDTQYF.